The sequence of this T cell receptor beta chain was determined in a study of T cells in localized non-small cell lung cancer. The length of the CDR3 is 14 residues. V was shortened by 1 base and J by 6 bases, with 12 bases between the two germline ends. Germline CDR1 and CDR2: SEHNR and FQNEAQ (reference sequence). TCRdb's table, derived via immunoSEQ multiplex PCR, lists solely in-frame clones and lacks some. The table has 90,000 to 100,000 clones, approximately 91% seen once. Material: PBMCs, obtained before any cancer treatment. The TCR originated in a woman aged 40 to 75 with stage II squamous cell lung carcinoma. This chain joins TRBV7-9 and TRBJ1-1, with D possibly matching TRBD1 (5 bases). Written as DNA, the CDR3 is TGTGCCAGCAGCTTAGGGGGCTCGGGGGCTGAAGCTTTCTTT. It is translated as CASSLGGSGAEAFF.